Below, 27 T cell receptor beta chains from the same sample are listed, as sequenced in a study of shared clonotypes between healthy human individuals. Some clones are missing from TCRdb's copy, which holds only in-frame ones; the method was immunoSEQ multiplex PCR. The data show a few million clones, around 93% seen once. The naive CD8 fraction comprised CD45RO-negative cells positively selected for CCR7 and excluded terminally differentiated effector memory CD45RA+ cells. Sample: naive CD8+ T cells from PBMCs. The receptors here all came from a man aged 18 to 30 in good health. Some clones in this sample may be carry-over from other donors' samples.

As DNA, the CDR3 is TGCAGCTCCCCCGGTAGCTCCTCCTACAATGAGCAGTTCTTC. This sequence encodes CSSPGSSSYNEQFF. The chain recombines TRBV29-1 with TRBJ2-1; D not resolved. This CDR3 has 14 residues. V lost 8 bases and J 0 bases, leaving 14 bases between the germline ends. Germline V gives CDR1 SQVTM, CDR2 ANQGSEA.

V is TRBV6-5 and J is TRBJ2-7; D is undetermined. Germline values: CDR1 MNHEY, CDR2 SVGAGI. V lost 6 bases to trimming and J lost 0 bases, with 12 bases between them. This CDR3 is built from 14 residues. CDR3 sequence reads: CASRLDRSSYEQYF. The DNA for the CDR3 is TGTGCCAGCAGGTTAGACCGGAGCTCCTACGAGCAGTACTTC.

The rearrangement links TRBV5-8 to TRBJ2-4, with D possibly being TRBD2 (7 bases). Deletions cut 0 bases from V and 0 bases from J, with 13 bases between. The CDR3 sequence is 17 residues long. CDR1 and CDR2 from the germline V gene are SGHTS and YDEGEE. CDR3 in amino acids: CASSLGTGGIAKNIQYF. The CDR3 region has the DNA TGTGCCAGCAGCTTGGGTACGGGGGGCATAGCCAAAAACATTCAGTACTTC.

The CDR3 sequence is CASSQGGRFSGNTIYF. CDR3 coding DNA: TGTGCCAGCAGCCAAGGGGGACGGTTCTCTGGAAACACCATATATTTT. The chain recombines TRBV14 with TRBJ1-3; a weak D match, TRBD1 (5 bases). The ends were cut back, 1 base at V and 0 bases at J, with 10 bases in the middle. The CDR3 contains 16 residues. Germline CDR1 is SGHDN and CDR2 is FVKESK.

The chain uses TRBV5-4 and TRBJ2-7; 8 bases are a match to TRBD2. Germline assignment: CDR1 SGHNT and CDR2 YYREEE (reference sequence). The CDR3 contains 15 residues. The V gene end was trimmed by 4 bases and the J gene end by 4 bases; junction bases not matched to a gene: 10. The CDR3 nucleotides read TGTGCCAGCAGCCCATCAGCGGGAGAGGCTTACGAGCAGTACTTC. Translated: CASSPSAGEAYEQYF.

The genes are TRBV19 and TRBJ2-3; D might be TRBD1 or TRBD2, each matching 6 bases. Germline V gene data show CDR1 as LNHDA and CDR2 as SQIVND (reference sequence). The V and J ends lost 6 bases and 4 bases respectively, with 23 bases between them. CDR3 size: 17 residues. CDR3 bases: TGTGCCAGTAGCCACGGCCGTAACAGGGAGGTGGCAGATACGCAGTATTTT. Translating it yields CASSHGRNREVADTQYF.

The chain combines TRBV6-5 with TRBJ1-2; D is unclear. The CDR3 covers 13 residues. Germline V lookup: CDR1 MNHEY, CDR2 SVGAGI. Trimming removed 7 bases from V and 7 bases from J, with 16 bases in between. CDR3 bases: TGTGCCAGCACCCTGGGGAACTCGGGTGGCTACACCTTC. Protein product: CASTLGNSGGYTF.

The chain carries TRBV4-1 and TRBJ1-1, with TRBD1 identical over 7 bases. CDR1 is MGHRA, CDR2 YSYEKL, per germline. With V trimmed by 0 bases and J by 1 base, 5 bases remained unmatched. The CDR3 loop spans 16 amino acids. The DNA of the CDR3 is TGCGCCAGCAGCCAAGATTTCAACAGGGGGAACACTGAAGCTTTCTTT. Translated, it gives CASSQDFNRGNTEAFF.

The chain is built from TRBV19 and TRBJ2-7; 8 positions match TRBD2. V trimming: 3 bases; J trimming: 3 bases; junction bases outside the gene matches: 1. This CDR3 is built from 13 residues. Germline values: CDR1 LNHDA, CDR2 SQIVND (reference sequence). The CDR3 is CASSMTSVYEQYF. CDR3 coding DNA: TGTGCCAGTAGTATGACTAGCGTCTACGAGCAGTACTTC.

The chain has TRBV7-2 and TRBJ2-5; D could derive from TRBD1 or TRBD2 (5 bases each). The germline CDR1 and CDR2 sequences are SGHTA and FQGNSA. V lost 7 bases, J lost 9 bases, and 18 bases lay in between. The CDR3 is 13 amino acids. The CDR3, as DNA: TGTGCCAGCAACCTTGGGGGTTTGATGGCCCAGTACTTC. Protein product: CASNLGGLMAQYF.

The chain is built from TRBV27 and TRBJ2-7, with TRBD1 identical over 10 bases. Germline trimming cut 5 bases from V and 6 bases from J; bases unmatched to any gene: 13. CDR3 length: 16 residues. The germline V gene has CDR1 MNHEY and CDR2 SMNVEV (reference sequence). CDR3 sequence: CASSKMTGGYRSEQYF. Written as DNA, the CDR3 is TGTGCCAGCAGTAAAATGACAGGGGGCTATCGCAGCGAGCAGTACTTC.

The gene calls are TRBV14 and TRBJ2-3; TRBD2 is a possible D gene (5 bases). This CDR3 spans 15 amino acids. Germline V gene data show CDR1 as SGHDN and CDR2 as FVKESK. V was pared by 2 bases and J by 2 bases, with 11 bases between. In DNA, the CDR3 is TGTGCCAGCAGCCAATCAAGGGAGTACACAGATACGCAGTATTTT. As protein: CASSQSREYTDTQYF.

This sequence joins TRBV9 and TRBJ2-1; the D is unclear. The germline V gene has CDR1 SGDLS and CDR2 YYNGEE. This CDR3 has 14 amino acids. V lost 0 bases, J lost 4 bases, and 8 bases lay in between. In DNA, the CDR3 is TGTGCCAGCAGCGTAGGTCTACAGTACAATGAGCAGTTCTTC. Protein: CASSVGLQYNEQFF. The whole variable domain, filled in from reference TRBV9 and TRBJ2-1, reads DSGVTQTPKHLITATGQRVTLRCSPRSGDLSVYWYQQSLDQGLQFLIQYYNGEERAKGNILERFSAQQFPDLHSELNLSSLELGDSALYFCASSVGLQYNEQFFGPGTRLTVL.

Regarding this clone: Other DNA sequences of this sample code for an identical CDR3. J is TRBJ1-1 and V is TRBV27; D is unclear. This CDR3 spans 14 amino acids. Germline V lookup: CDR1 MNHEY, CDR2 SMNVEV (reference sequence). V lost 2 bases and J lost 1, with 8 bases in between. The CDR3 nucleotides are TGTGCCAGCAGTTTACTATCCGAGAACACTGAAGCTTTCTTT. Translated: CASSLLSENTEAFF.

The rearrangement joins TRBV27 to TRBJ2-7; 10 positions agree with TRBD2. The CDR3 has 16 amino acids. J was trimmed by 3 bases and V by 5 bases; bases with no gene match: 10. Germline-derived CDR1 and CDR2 are MNHEY and SMNVEV (reference sequence). CDR3 in DNA: TGTGCCAGCAGTCCCCGCCTAGCGGGAGACGGCTACGAGCAGTACTTC. Encoded protein: CASSPRLAGDGYEQYF.

The chain carries TRBV5-1 and TRBJ1-1, with D hard to call. There are 12 residues in the CDR3. With 0 bases removed from V and 4 bases from J, the gap between germline ends came to 4 bases. Germline V gene data show CDR1 as SGHRS and CDR2 as YFSETQ. The CDR3 loop is CASSLDGTEAFF. In nucleotides, the CDR3 is TGCGCCAGCAGCTTGGATGGCACTGAAGCTTTCTTT. The whole variable domain, remainder taken from reference TRBV5-1 and TRBJ1-1, is KAGVTQTPRYLIKTRGQQVTLSCSPISGHRSVSWYQQTPGQGLQFLFEYFSETQRNKGNFPGRFSGRQFSNSRSEMNVSTLELGDSALYLCASSLDGTEAFFGQGTRLTVV.

For this clone: Other DNA sequences in the sample encode the same CDR3. The chain uses TRBV7-9 and TRBJ2-1; weak D call: TRBD1 (7 bases). The germline gives CDR1 SEHNR, CDR2 FQNEAQ (reference sequence). This CDR3 region has 13 residues. With 5 bases removed from V and 5 bases from J, the gap between germline ends came to 10 bases. The CDR3 sequence is CASSPRGDNEQFF. DNA of the CDR3: TGTGCCAGCAGCCCCAGGGGGGACAATGAGCAGTTCTTC.

Remarks on this clone: Other DNA sequences in the same sample also yield this CDR3. The V gene is TRBV27, the J gene TRBJ1-2; D not resolved. Germline CDR1 MNHEY, CDR2 SMNVEV (reference sequence). CDR3 length: 13 residues. Trimming removed 2 bases from V and 4 bases from J, with 8 bases in between. CDR3 in amino acids: CASSLGSLYGYTF. For the CDR3, the DNA is TGTGCCAGCAGTTTAGGGTCGCTCTATGGCTACACCTTC.

The genes are TRBV5-8 and TRBJ1-4; D is unresolved. Trimming stripped 0 bases from V and 0 bases from J, with 6 bases between. Looked up from germline, CDR1 is SGHTS and CDR2 is YDEGEE. The CDR3 sequence is 15 residues long. This CDR3 reads CASSLGESTNEKLFF. The CDR3 DNA follows: TGTGCCAGCAGCTTGGGGGAGTCAACTAATGAAAAACTGTTTTTT.

This rearrangement joins TRBV5-4 to TRBJ2-3; possible D gene TRBD1, 5 bases. Germline CDR1 and CDR2: SGHNT and YYREEE (reference sequence). This CDR3 region has 16 residues. V was pared by 5 bases and J by 2 bases, with 18 bases between. The CDR3 protein is CASSSQDTHVTDTQYF. The DNA for the CDR3 is TGTGCCAGCAGTTCTCAGGACACCCATGTCACAGATACGCAGTATTTT.

The J gene is TRBJ2-1, the V gene TRBV19; D may be TRBD2 (5 bases). CDR3 size: 15 residues. Deletions cut 6 bases from V and 8 bases from J, with 20 bases between. Germline V gene data show CDR1 as LNHDA and CDR2 as SQIVND (reference sequence). The CDR3: CASSVIGRTVDEQFF. The CDR3 DNA is TGTGCCAGTAGCGTAATTGGGCGGACTGTGGATGAGCAGTTCTTC.

This chain uses TRBV28 with TRBJ2-7, with D maybe TRBD2 (5 bases). The CDR3 contains 14 residues. Germline V gene lookup returns CDR1 MDHEN and CDR2 SYDVKM. V lost 5 bases to trimming and J lost 3 bases, with 14 bases between them. The CDR3 loop is CASSQPGTLYEQYF. The CDR3 bases are TGTGCCAGCAGTCAACCGGGAACCCTCTACGAGCAGTACTTC.

The chain employs TRBV27 and TRBJ2-7, with D tentatively TRBD2 (6 bases). V lost 4 bases, J lost 4 bases, and 11 bases lay in between. This CDR3 is 13 amino acids long. Germline assignment: CDR1 MNHEY and CDR2 SMNVEV (reference sequence). In DNA form, the CDR3 reads TGTGCCAGCAGTTCGTCGGGAGATTACGAGCAGTACTTC. Translation gives CASSSSGDYEQYF.

V and J are TRBV7-8 and TRBJ2-2; D not resolved. Germline-derived CDR1 and CDR2 are SGHVS and FQNEAQ. V shed 8 bases and J shed 6 bases, with 16 bases lying between them. The CDR3 contains 14 residues. The CDR3 is CASVELIFSGELFF. The CDR3 nucleotides read TGTGCCAGCGTCGAGTTGATCTTCTCCGGGGAGCTGTTTTTT.

The rearrangement joins TRBV5-1 to TRBJ2-7; D perhaps matches TRBD1 (6 bases). The CDR3 covers 16 residues. CDR1 and CDR2 (germline): SGHRS, YFSETQ. V lost 3 bases and J lost 5, with 21 bases in between. The CDR3 sequence: CASSSFPPDSPDEQYF. CDR3 bases: TGCGCCAGCAGCTCATTTCCACCGGACAGTCCCGACGAGCAGTACTTC.

The chain joins TRBV6-4 to TRBJ2-7; D gene ambiguous. This CDR3 has 16 amino acids. In germline, CDR1 is MRHNA, CDR2 SNTAGT. Trimming took off 6 bases at V and 4 bases at J, with 22 bases between the two ends. The CDR3 DNA sequence: TGTGCCAGCAGCCCAAGAACTGGGCAACTTATGTACGAGCAGTACTTC. As protein: CASSPRTGQLMYEQYF.

The rearrangement links TRBV5-1 to TRBJ2-7; perhaps TRBD1 as D (5 bases). CDR3 length equals 13 residues. V lost 2 bases to trimming and J lost 5 bases, with 11 bases between them. CDR1 and CDR2 from the germline V gene are SGHRS and YFSETQ. Written as DNA, the CDR3 is TGCGCCAGCAGCTTAGGGGTGGTCAACGAGCAGTACTTC. The encoded protein is CASSLGVVNEQYF.